This T cell receptor (beta chain) was found in a study of cytomegalovirus exposure and HLA in healthy donors. PCR employed 60 Vbeta and 13 Jbeta primers. The protocol was immunoSEQ multiplex PCR, while the TCRdb copy is restricted to in-frame clones and leaves out a portion. The sample shows about 160,000 clones, about 75% of them seen only once. This clone was counted a single time. Germline V lookup: CDR1 SGHRS, CDR2 YFSETQ. V was pared by 5 bases and J by 0 bases, with 5 bases of the junction left unmatched. This CDR3 comprises 15 residues. Donors showed nominal health when sampled, although they likely had unrecorded immune exposures.

The chain has TRBV5-1 and TRBJ2-1, with 7 bases fitting TRBD2. Sequenced: PBMCs. This TCR came from a female donor in good health and CMV-seronegative. In nucleotides, the CDR3 is TGCGCCAGCAGGAATAGCGGGCGCTCCTACAATGAGCAGTTCTTC. It encodes CASRNSGRSYNEQFF.